A single sample is the source of the 18 T cell receptor beta chains below, sequenced in a study of blood T cell repertoires in COVID-19. TCRdb's table, derived via immunoSEQ multiplex PCR, lists solely in-frame clones and lacks some. Of approximately 82,000 clones listed, roughly 80% were seen once; the top ten hold 36%. Specimen: peripheral blood. The source is a woman in her 70s with acute or convalescent COVID-19.

This clone occurred a few times. V gene TRBV7-2 combines with J gene TRBJ1-2; D is unresolved. The CDR3 totals 12 residues. Per the germline V gene, CDR1 is SGHTA and CDR2 is FQGNSA. Trimming cost V 5 bases and J 4 bases, with 8 bases left between them. This CDR3 is CASSPNSYGYTF. CDR3 nucleotide sequence: TGTGCCAGCAGCCCAAACTCCTATGGCTACACCTTC.

This chain joins TRBV3-1 (or the pseudogene TRBV3-2) and TRBJ2-7; D possibly corresponds to TRBD1 (5 bases). V was trimmed by 4 bases and J by 4 bases, leaving 20 bases between them. Germline V gives CDR1 LGHDT, CDR2 YNNKEL (reference sequence). The CDR3 has 16 amino acids. The CDR3 loop is CASSPGLQDIGYEQYF. The CDR3 bases are TGTGCCAGCAGCCCAGGGCTCCAGGACATCGGGTACGAGCAGTACTTC.

This chain connects TRBV10-2 to TRBJ1-1, with D hard to call. Trimming stripped 6 bases from V and 1 base from J, with 12 bases between. The CDR3 has 14 residues. Germline V gives CDR1 WSHSY, CDR2 SAAADI. CDR3 region: CASSGYTANTEAFF. DNA for the CDR3: TGCGCCAGCAGCGGATACACAGCGAACACTGAAGCTTTCTTT.

The rearrangement joins TRBV6-6 to TRBJ1-2, with 7 bases identical to TRBD1. The CDR3 has 12 amino acids. Germline lookup yields CDR1 MNHNY and CDR2 SVGAGI (reference sequence). J was trimmed by 8 bases and V by 2 bases; bases with no gene match: 2. Here the CDR3 reads CASSYEGGGYTF. The CDR3 coding sequence is TGTGCCAGCAGTTACGAAGGGGGCGGCTACACCTTC.

This clone has a handful of counts. The J gene is TRBJ1-1, the V gene TRBV3-1 (or the pseudogene TRBV3-2); 7 nucleotides align to TRBD1. The ends lost 5 bases at V and 1 base at J; junction bases unmatched: 4. This CDR3 comprises 14 residues. Germline V gene sequence: CDR1 LGHDT, CDR2 YNNKEL (reference sequence). The CDR3 DNA reads as TGTGCCAGCAGCTTTAACAGGGGGAACACTGAAGCTTTCTTT. It yields the protein CASSFNRGNTEAFF.

J is TRBJ2-2 and V is TRBV11-2, with a possible D match to TRBD1 (6 bases). The germline V and J ends were trimmed by 5 bases and 1 base, with 8 bases remaining between them. The CDR3 is made up of 14 amino acids. CDR1 and CDR2 (germline): SGHAT, FQNNGV. In DNA, the CDR3 is TGTGCCAGCAGCGTGGACAGGAACACCGGGGAGCTGTTTTTT. Translation gives CASSVDRNTGELFF.

The chain couples TRBV3-1 (or the pseudogene TRBV3-2) to TRBJ1-2, with TRBD1 matching over 7 bases. V lost 6 bases and J lost 2; bases outside the gene matches: 27. Germline loops: CDR1 LGHDT, CDR2 YNNKEL (reference sequence). CDR3 length: 21 amino acids. This CDR3 reads CASRKVFQGGDSSRGNYGYTF. The DNA for the CDR3 is TGTGCCAGCAGAAAGGTGTTTCAGGGTGGGGACAGTTCTCGGGGAAACTATGGCTACACCTTC.

This clone was seen only once. The genes are TRBV7-3 and TRBJ2-3, with TRBD2 identical over 7 bases. Germline V gene lookup returns CDR1 SGHTA and CDR2 FQGTGA. The CDR3 consists of 15 residues. V trimming: 0 bases; J trimming: 2 bases; junction bases outside the gene matches: 2. CDR3 protein: CASSLTGGFTDTQYF. The CDR3 bases are TGTGCCAGCAGCTTAACCGGGGGGTTCACAGATACGCAGTATTTT.

This rearrangement joins TRBV10-3 to TRBJ1-1; 8 positions agree with TRBD1. The CDR3 consists of 13 residues. CDR1 is ENHRY, CDR2 SYGVKD, per germline. Unmatched junction bases numbered 6, after V lost 3 bases and J lost 9 bases. The CDR3 nucleotides read TGTGCCATCAGTGAAAGTGGGACAGGCAAAGCTTTCTTT. The encoded protein is CAISESGTGKAFF.

This clone appeared a few times. The chain joins TRBV7-9 to TRBJ2-1, with 7 bases that match TRBD2. The ends lost 2 bases at V and 4 bases at J; junction bases unmatched: 8. The germline V gene encodes CDR1 SEHNR and CDR2 FQNEAQ (reference sequence). This CDR3 region has 16 residues. CDR3 DNA sequence: TGTGCCAGCAGCTTACTCGCCGGCGGGAGTTACAATGAGCAGTTCTTC. It yields the protein CASSLLAGGSYNEQFF.

The CDR3 DNA follows: TGTGCCAGCAGTGTCACCCTCCAGGGGTACGAGCAGTACTTC. Translation: CASSVTLQGYEQYF. The gene calls are TRBV2 and TRBJ2-7; possible D gene TRBD1, 6 bases. Between the trimmed V and J ends, which lost 4 bases and 4 bases, there was a span of 14 bases. CDR1 and CDR2 (germline): SNHLY, FYNNEI. The CDR3 has 14 residues.

This chain joins TRBV27 and TRBJ2-7; D possibly corresponds to TRBD2 (5 bases). The V and J ends lost 6 bases and 2 bases respectively, with 11 bases between them. Germline CDR1 is MNHEY and CDR2 is SMNVEV (reference sequence). This CDR3 has 13 amino acids. The CDR3 DNA is TGTGCCAGCAGGCCGGGATTTACCTACGAGCAGTACTTC. It codes for CASRPGFTYEQYF.

This clone has only a few counts. This sequence joins TRBV19 and TRBJ2-7, with 10 bases lining up with TRBD2. Germline loops: CDR1 LNHDA, CDR2 SQIVND (reference sequence). The CDR3 loop spans 15 amino acids. V was clipped by 4 bases and J by 6 bases; unmatched bases: 9. The CDR3 loop is CASSTLAGDVGEQYF. Written as DNA, the CDR3 is TGTGCCAGTAGTACCCTAGCGGGAGATGTAGGCGAGCAGTACTTC.

This chain links TRBV5-1 with TRBJ1-3; no clear D gene. CDR1 is SGHRS, CDR2 YFSETQ, per germline. This CDR3 comprises 16 residues. V was trimmed by 4 bases and J by 0 bases, leaving 14 bases between them. The CDR3 sequence: CASSITDTSSGNTIYF. CDR3 DNA: TGCGCCAGCAGCATCACCGACACGAGCTCTGGAAACACCATATATTTT.

The chain carries TRBV2 and TRBJ2-7; D gene unclear. This CDR3 has 13 amino acids. V lost 4 bases to trimming and J lost 5 bases, with 12 bases between them. Germline lookup yields CDR1 SNHLY and CDR2 FYNNEI. The CDR3 DNA sequence: TGTGCCAGCAGTGTTATGAGGCTAAACGAGCAGTACTTC. Encoded protein: CASSVMRLNEQYF.

CDR3 in DNA: TGTGCCAGCAGTGAAGTCAAGGGGCCAGTCGTAGCCAAAAACATTCAGTACTTC. Amino acid sequence: CASSEVKGPVVAKNIQYF. V is TRBV6-1 and J is TRBJ2-4, with D perhaps TRBD1 (5 bases). Germline CDR1 and CDR2: MNHNS and SASEGT. Trimming removed 1 base from V and 0 bases from J, with 16 bases in between. The CDR3 covers 18 residues.

CDR3 sequence: CAWQGFSGNTIYF. The DNA for the CDR3 is TGTGCCTGGCAGGGGTTCTCTGGAAACACCATATATTTT. The chain combines TRBV30 with TRBJ1-3; possible D gene TRBD1, 6 bases. Germline loops: CDR1 GTSNPN, CDR2 SVGIG (reference sequence). This CDR3 contains 13 residues. Trimming took off 5 bases at V and 0 bases at J, with 8 bases between the two ends.

The J gene is TRBJ1-2, the V gene TRBV5-6; D is unresolved. This CDR3 contains 14 residues. Germline V gene sequence: CDR1 SGHDT, CDR2 YYEEEE. V shed 4 bases and J shed 8 bases, with 18 bases lying between them. The CDR3, as DNA: TGTGCCAGCAGCCGGGCAGGAGTCACGGGAGGCTACACCTTC. It yields the protein CASSRAGVTGGYTF.